The clone carrying this T cell receptor beta chain was detected a few times. The antigen remains unidentified. TCRdb analysed the 5' RACE reads with MiXCR anew, one entry per CDR3 protein. The table includes 30,000 to 45,000 distinct CDR3 sequences, over 10% detected once. This specimen belongs to a study of CD8 T cells in ankylosing spondylitis. Study conclusions and caveats: Past research had described some motif variants in reactive arthritis synovial fluid and blood. Made up of about eight highly homologous variants, a TCR beta motif appeared characteristic of ankylosing spondylitis blood. Disease-linked clones were CD8+ and relatively rare in peripheral blood. Disease-linked clones reportedly showed significant enrichment in matched ankylosing spondylitis synovial fluid.

The sequence came from a male donor with ankylosing spondylitis. Sequencing was done on a sample of synovial fluid, either unsorted or a sorted T cell fraction (not recorded which).

CDR3 DNA: TGCGCCAGCAGCCCGGCGGGACAGGGGGGCTACGAGCAGTACTTC. It specifies CASSPAGQGGYEQYF. This chain uses TRBV4-1 with TRBJ2-7; 11 nucleotides line up with TRBD1. V lost 4 bases and J lost 3; bases outside the gene matches: 5. CDR1 and CDR2 from the germline V gene are MGHRA and YSYEKL. The CDR3 length is 15 residues.